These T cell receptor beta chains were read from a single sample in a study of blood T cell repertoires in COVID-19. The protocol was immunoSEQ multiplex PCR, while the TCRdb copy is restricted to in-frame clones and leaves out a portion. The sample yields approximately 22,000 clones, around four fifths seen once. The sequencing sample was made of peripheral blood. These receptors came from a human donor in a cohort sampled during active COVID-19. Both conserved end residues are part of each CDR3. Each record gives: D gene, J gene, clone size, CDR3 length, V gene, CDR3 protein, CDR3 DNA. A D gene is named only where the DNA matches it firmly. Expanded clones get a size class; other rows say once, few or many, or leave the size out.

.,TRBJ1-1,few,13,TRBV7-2,CASAAGMNTEAFF,TGTGCCAGCGCCGCAGGGATGAACACTGAAGCTTTCTTT
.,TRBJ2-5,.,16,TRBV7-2,CASSFYGTRLQETQYF,TGTGCCAGCAGCTTTTACGGGACTCGTCTCCAAGAGACCCAGTACTTC
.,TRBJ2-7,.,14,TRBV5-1,CASSGGGRDYEQYF,TGCGCCAGCAGCGGCGGAGGCCGGGACTACGAGCAGTACTTC
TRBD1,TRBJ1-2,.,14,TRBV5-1,CASSLMQGAQGYTF,TGCGCCAGCAGCTTGATGCAGGGGGCGCAGGGCTACACCTTC
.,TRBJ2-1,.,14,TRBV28,CASSLETGSREQFF,TGTGCCAGCAGTTTAGAGACAGGTTCTCGAGAGCAGTTCTTC
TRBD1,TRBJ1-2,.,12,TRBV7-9,CASSRQGYGYTF,TGTGCCAGCAGCCGACAGGGCTACGGCTACACCTTC
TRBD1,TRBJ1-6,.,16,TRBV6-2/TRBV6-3,CASSYARDRNNSPLHF,TGTGCCAGCAGTTACGCGAGGGACAGGAATAATTCACCCCTCCACTTT
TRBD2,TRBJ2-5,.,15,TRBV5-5,CASSLGLAGGETQYF,TGTGCCAGCAGCTTGGGACTAGCGGGAGGAGAGACCCAGTACTTC
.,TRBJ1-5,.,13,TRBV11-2,CASSLVGDQPQHF,TGTGCCAGCAGCTTAGTAGGGGATCAGCCCCAGCATTTT
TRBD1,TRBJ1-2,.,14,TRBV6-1,CASSDGQGAGGYTF,TGTGCCAGCAGTGACGGACAGGGGGCCGGTGGCTACACCTTC
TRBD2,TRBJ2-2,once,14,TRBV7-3,CASRSGGYTGELFF,TGTGCCAGCAGGAGCGGGGGGTACACCGGGGAGCTGTTTTTT
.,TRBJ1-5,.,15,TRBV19,CASSIGLGGNQPQHF,TGTGCCAGTAGTATCGGCCTAGGGGGCAATCAGCCCCAGCATTTT
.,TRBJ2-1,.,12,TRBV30,CAWSVHPSEQFF,TGTGCCTGGAGTGTTCACCCCAGTGAGCAGTTCTTC
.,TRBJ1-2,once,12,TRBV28,CASTPRSYGYTF,TGTGCCAGCACCCCGAGGTCCTATGGCTACACCTTC
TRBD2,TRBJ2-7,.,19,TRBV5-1,CASSLYGLAGTPGEYEQYF,TGCGCCAGCAGCTTGTACGGGCTAGCGGGGACACCCGGAGAATACGAGCAGTACTTC
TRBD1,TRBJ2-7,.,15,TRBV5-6,CASSSGTGGSREQYF,TGTGCCAGCAGCTCCGGGACAGGGGGCTCGCGGGAGCAGTACTTC
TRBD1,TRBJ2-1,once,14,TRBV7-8,CASSRDSSYNEQFF,TGTGCCAGCAGCCGGGACAGCTCCTACAATGAGCAGTTCTTC
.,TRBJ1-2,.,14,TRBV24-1,CATSDLDTHYGYTF,TGTGCCACCAGTGATCTGGACACCCACTATGGCTACACCTTC
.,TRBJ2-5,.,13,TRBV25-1,CASSFTISQTQYF,TGTGCCAGCAGTTTCACTATCTCGCAGACCCAGTACTTC
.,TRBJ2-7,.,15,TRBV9,CASSAGQSSSYEQYF,TGTGCCAGCAGCGCTGGACAGTCGAGCTCCTACGAGCAGTACTTC
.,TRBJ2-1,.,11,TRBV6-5,CASSRLNEQFF,TGTGCCAGCAGTCGACTCAATGAGCAGTTCTTC
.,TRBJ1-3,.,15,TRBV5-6,CASSLVGGSGNTIYF,TGTGCCAGCAGCTTGGTGGGGGGCTCTGGAAACACCATATATTTT
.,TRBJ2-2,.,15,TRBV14,CASRSGVSNTGELFF,TGTGCCAGCAGGTCGGGTGTTTCGAACACCGGGGAGCTGTTTTTT